This T cell receptor (beta chain) was sequenced for a study of shared clonotypes between healthy human individuals (dated by TCRdb to the early 2020s). Looking at the study overall: The cohort included a few men and two women between 18 and 49 years of age. Per donor, leukapheresis produced somewhere between about 0.94 and 9 billion PBMCs. Per donor, three plates each were used for CD4 naive and CD4 memory, two for CD8 naive, and one for CD8 memory. The study deeply sequenced blood TCR repertoires of about five healthy adults to estimate repertoire size and the extent of clonotype sharing between individuals. Libraries were prepared and TCR repertoires were sequenced by different laboratories using diverse techniques, in order to increase sequencing depth and limit assay-specific biases. The full study reports these points: Higher generation probabilities were observed for clonotypes shared by all four sorted-subset donors than for non-shared clonotypes. When several donors were compared, the shared fraction of clonotypes was about 5% for naive CD4, roughly 3.4% for naive CD8, roughly 2.3% for memory CD4, and roughly 0.4% for memory CD8. Naive subsets generally had larger estimated clonotype richness than memory subsets did. Based on pairwise subsampling, the degree of clonotype sharing among donors was expected to be affected by sequencing depth. Sampling was limited to blood, and TCR repertoires in tissue likely differ from TCR repertoires in blood. Even with the large sequencing depth, rarefaction of the sorted-subset datasets indicated that sequencing was incomplete. Because the study included only a small number of donors, the genetic and exposure-history diversity represented was limited.

This clone is a singleton in its sample. Its antigen is still unknown. No qualities accompany the bases; no much larger clone lies one base away. Healthy HIV-negative adults with no recently reported acute infections or vaccinations were included as donors. Every donor was a Caucasian adult residing in Nashville, Tennessee, USA. Magnetic negative selection was used to enrich CD4+ T cells, after which naive cells were positively selected on CD45RA and the negative fraction became the memory subset. Blood was collected by leukapheresis, and PBMCs were isolated by Ficoll-Histopaque density gradient centrifugation and then cryopreserved in liquid nitrogen vapor phase. Analytical flow cytometry was used to check the purity and quantity of each magnetically sorted T cell population. Genomic DNA was isolated from every sorted fraction and measured by UV absorbance on a Nanodrop 2000c. Using the deep immunoSEQ assay, TCR CDR3 regions were amplified from genomic DNA by multiplex PCR. Extracted genomic DNA from each cell subset was spread evenly across all wells of several immunoSEQ 96-well plates, with each plate serving as a replicate. Each replicate PCR for sorted subsets received about 220 ng genomic DNA, equal to roughly 30,000 T cell genomes. The purified libraries were quantified using a Qubit 3.0 fluorometer, sized with a Bioanalyzer 2100, and then quantified again using the KAPA Library Quantification kit. Every immunoSEQ 96-well plate was sequenced on a separate single-read 150-cycle Illumina NextSeq 550 flow cell. In the paper's pipeline: The immunoSEQ output contained only junctional sequences without quality scores, so filtering could not match that applied to full-length reads. To assign V/J genes and CDR3, sequences were annotated using PyIR, a Python wrapper for IgBLAST v1.9, with IMGT germline references. Reads were removed for weak V/J assignments (E-value above 1e-6), missing CDR3, stop codons, out-of-frame junctions, or ambiguous translated residues. V3J clonotypes were defined by identical inferred V gene, J gene, and CDR3 amino acid sequence. Percentage overlap between repertoires was calculated by dividing the number of shared unique clonotypes by the size of the smaller repertoire. Three approaches were used to assess repertoire richness: RTK rarefaction, the Chao1 estimator, and Recon v2.1 estimates of unobserved clonotypes. OLGA was used to compute generation probabilities for all TCRbeta clonotypes that the gDNA method yielded from a handful of donors. TCRdb retrieved this table from immuneACCESS and kept in-frame rearrangements only. Not all clones are present; in checked studies, unresolved V genes account for under half, and no reason is known for the remainder. V, J and clone size are taken as reported in that table, and D and trimming were inferred from the DNA itself. The sample profile shows approximately 2.4 million clones; approximately 96% of them were found once. 0.13% of the sample rests with the top ten.

From the germline V gene (reference sequence), CDR1 is MNHEY and CDR2 is SMNVEV. The CDR3 numbers 14 residues from cysteine through phenylalanine. The retained sequence is limited to the CDR3, 42 bases, with the frame set at the first base. V trim: 5 bases; J trim: 1 base; unmatched bases: 4. What was sequenced was naive CD4+ T cells sorted from blood. The cell subset or site label for this specimen denotes: CD45RA+ positively selected. The rearrangement joined TRBV27 to TRBJ2-5; 7 junctional bases match TRBD1. The clonotype was recovered from a man younger than 35 in good health. The CDR3 has the sequence CASSGDRTQETQYF. The nucleotide sequence is TGTGCCAGCAGTGGGGACAGAACCCAAGAGACCCAGTACTTC.